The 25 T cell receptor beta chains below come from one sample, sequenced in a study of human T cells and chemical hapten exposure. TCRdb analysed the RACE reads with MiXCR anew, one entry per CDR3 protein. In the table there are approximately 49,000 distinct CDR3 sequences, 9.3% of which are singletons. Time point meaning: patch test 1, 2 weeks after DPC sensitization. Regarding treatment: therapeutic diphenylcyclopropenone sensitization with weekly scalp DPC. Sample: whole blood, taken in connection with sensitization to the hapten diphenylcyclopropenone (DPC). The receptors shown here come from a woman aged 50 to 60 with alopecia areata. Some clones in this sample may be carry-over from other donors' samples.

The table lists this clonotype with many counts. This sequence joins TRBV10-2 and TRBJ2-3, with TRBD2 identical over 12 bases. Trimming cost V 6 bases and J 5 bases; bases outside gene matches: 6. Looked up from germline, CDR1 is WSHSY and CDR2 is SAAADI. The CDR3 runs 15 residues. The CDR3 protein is CASSLAGGPGDTQYF. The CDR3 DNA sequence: TGCGCCAGCAGCCTAGCGGGAGGGCCTGGAGATACGCAGTATTTT.

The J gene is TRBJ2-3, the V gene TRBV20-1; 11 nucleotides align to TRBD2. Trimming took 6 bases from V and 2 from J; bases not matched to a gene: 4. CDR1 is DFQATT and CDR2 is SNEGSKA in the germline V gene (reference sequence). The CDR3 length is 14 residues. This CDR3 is CSADSGRATDTQYF. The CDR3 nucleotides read TGCAGTGCCGATAGCGGGAGGGCCACAGATACGCAGTATTTT.

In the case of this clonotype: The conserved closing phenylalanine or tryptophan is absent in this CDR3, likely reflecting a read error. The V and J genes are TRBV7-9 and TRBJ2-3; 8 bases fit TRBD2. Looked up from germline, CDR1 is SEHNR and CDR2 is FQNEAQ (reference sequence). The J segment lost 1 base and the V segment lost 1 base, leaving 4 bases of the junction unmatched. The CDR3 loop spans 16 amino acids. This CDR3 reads CASSLVTGGGTDTQYS. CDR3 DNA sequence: TGTGCCAGCAGCTTAGTGACGGGAGGGGGCACAGATACGCAGTATTCT.

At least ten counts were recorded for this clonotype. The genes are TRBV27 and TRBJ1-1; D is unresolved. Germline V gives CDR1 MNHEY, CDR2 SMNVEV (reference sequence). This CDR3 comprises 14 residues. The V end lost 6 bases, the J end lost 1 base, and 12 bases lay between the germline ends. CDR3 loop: CASRPASSNTEAFF. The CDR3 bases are TGTGCCAGCAGGCCCGCGTCCTCGAACACTGAAGCTTTCTTT.

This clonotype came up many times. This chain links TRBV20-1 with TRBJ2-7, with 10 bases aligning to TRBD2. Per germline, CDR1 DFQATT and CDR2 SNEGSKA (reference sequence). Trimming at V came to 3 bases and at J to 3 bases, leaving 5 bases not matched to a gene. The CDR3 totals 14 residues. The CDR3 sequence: CSARDTSGIYEQYF. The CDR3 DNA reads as TGCAGTGCTAGGGATACTAGCGGGATCTACGAGCAGTACTTC.

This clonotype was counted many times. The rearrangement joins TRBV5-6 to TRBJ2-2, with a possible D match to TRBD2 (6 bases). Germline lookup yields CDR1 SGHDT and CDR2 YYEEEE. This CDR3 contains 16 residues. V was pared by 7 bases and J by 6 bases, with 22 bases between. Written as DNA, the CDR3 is TGTGCCAGCGTCCCCCGAAATGGGGGGAGGTCCGGGGAGCTGTTTTTT. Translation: CASVPRNGGRSGELFF.

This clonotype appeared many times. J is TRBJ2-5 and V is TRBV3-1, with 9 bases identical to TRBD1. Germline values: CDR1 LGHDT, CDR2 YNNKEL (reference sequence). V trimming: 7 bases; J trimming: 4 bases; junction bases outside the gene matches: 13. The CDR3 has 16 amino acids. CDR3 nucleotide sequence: TGTGCCAGCAAACCCGAAGGACAGGGGAGACGAGAGACCCAGTACTTC. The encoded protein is CASKPEGQGRRETQYF.

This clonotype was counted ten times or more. The CDR3 DNA is TGTGCCAGCAGCTTAACCGGCTACGAGCAGTACTTC. Protein sequence: CASSLTGYEQYF. This rearrangement joins TRBV7-9 to TRBJ2-7; D remains ambiguous. Germline CDR1 is SEHNR and CDR2 is FQNEAQ (reference sequence). V was cut by 2 bases and J by 3 bases, with 5 bases left in between. The CDR3 totals 12 residues. Using reference TRBV7-9 and TRBJ2-7 for the parts outside the CDR3, the full variable domain is DTGVSQNPRHKITKRGQNVTFRCDPISEHNRLYWYRQTLGQGPEFLTYFQNEAQLEKSRLLSDRFSAERPKGSFSTLEIQRTEQGDSAMYLCASSLTGYEQYFGPGTRLTVT.

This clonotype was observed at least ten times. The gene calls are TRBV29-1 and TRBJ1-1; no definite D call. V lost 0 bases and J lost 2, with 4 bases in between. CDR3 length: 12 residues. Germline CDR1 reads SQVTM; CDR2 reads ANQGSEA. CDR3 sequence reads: CSVEDGNTEAFF. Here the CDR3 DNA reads TGCAGCGTTGAAGATGGAAACACTGAAGCTTTCTTT.

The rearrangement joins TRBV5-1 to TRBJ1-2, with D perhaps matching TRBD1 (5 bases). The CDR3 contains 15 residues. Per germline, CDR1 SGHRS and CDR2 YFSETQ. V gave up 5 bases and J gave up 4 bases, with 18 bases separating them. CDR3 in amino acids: CASSSDLDSVYGYTF. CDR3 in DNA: TGCGCCAGCAGTTCGGATTTAGACAGCGTCTATGGCTACACCTTC.

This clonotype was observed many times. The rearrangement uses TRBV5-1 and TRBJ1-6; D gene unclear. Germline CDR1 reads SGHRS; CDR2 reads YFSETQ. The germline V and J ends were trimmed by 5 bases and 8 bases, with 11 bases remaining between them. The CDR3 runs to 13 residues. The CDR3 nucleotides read TGCGCCAGCAGGAGGTTGGAGGATTCACCCCTCCACTTT. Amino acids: CASRRLEDSPLHF.

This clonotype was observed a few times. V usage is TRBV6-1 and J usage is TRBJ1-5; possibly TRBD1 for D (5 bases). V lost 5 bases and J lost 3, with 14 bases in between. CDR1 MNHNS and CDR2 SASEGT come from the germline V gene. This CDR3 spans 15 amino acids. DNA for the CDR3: TGTGCCAGCAGTCCCTTAGGGGAATTCAATCAGCCCCAGCATTTT. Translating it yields CASSPLGEFNQPQHF.

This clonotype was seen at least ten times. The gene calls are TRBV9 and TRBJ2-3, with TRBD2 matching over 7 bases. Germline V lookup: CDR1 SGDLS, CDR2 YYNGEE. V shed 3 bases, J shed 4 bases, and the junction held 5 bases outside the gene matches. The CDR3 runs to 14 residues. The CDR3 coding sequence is TGTGCCAGCAGCGCGGGACTATTCCCAGATACGCAGTATTTT. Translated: CASSAGLFPDTQYF.

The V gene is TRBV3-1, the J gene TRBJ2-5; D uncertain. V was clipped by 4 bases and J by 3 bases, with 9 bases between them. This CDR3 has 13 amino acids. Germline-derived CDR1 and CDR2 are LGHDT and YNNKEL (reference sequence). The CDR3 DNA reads TGTGCCAGCAGCCCGGACCGAAAAGAGACCCAGTACTTC. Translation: CASSPDRKETQYF.

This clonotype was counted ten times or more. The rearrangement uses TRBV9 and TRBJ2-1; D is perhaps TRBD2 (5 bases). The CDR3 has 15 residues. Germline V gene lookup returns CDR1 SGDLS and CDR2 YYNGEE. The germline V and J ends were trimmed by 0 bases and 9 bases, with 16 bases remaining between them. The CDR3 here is CASSVESEGWSEQFF. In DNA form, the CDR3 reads TGTGCCAGCAGCGTAGAGTCCGAGGGATGGTCTGAGCAGTTCTTC.

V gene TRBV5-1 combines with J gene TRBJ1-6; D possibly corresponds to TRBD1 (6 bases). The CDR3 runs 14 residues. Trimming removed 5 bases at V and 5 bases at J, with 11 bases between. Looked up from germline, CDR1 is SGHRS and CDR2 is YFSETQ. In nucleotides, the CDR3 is TGCGCCAGCAGGCTACAGGGAAATAATTCACCCCTCCACTTT. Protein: CASRLQGNNSPLHF.

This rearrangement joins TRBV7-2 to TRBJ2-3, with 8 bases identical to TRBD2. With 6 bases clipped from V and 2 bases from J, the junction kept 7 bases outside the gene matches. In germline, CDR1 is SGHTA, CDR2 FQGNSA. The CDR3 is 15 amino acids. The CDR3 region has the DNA TGTGCCAGCAGGCGAACGGGAGGGAACACAGATACGCAGTATTTT. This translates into CASRRTGGNTDTQYF.

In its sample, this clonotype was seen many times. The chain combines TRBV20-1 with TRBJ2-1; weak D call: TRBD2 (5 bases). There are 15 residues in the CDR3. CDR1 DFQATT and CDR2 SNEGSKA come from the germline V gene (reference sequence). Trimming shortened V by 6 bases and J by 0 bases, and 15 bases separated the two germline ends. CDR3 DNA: TGCAGTGCAACTAGGCGCCAAAGCTCCTACAATGAGCAGTTCTTC. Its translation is CSATRRQSSYNEQFF.

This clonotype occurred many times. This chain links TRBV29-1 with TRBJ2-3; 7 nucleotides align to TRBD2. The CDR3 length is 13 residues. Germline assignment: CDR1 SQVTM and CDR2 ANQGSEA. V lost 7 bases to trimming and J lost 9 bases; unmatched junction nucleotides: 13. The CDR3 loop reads CSAHPGGVRTQYF. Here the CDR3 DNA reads TGCAGCGCCCATCCTGGGGGGGTTAGGACGCAGTATTTT.

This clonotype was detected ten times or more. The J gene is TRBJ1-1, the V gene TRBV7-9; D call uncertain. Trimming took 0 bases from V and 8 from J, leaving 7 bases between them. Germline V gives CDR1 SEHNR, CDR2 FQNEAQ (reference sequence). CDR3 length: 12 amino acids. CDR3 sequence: CASSLAGAEAFF. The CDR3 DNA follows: TGTGCCAGCAGCTTAGCCGGCGCAGAAGCTTTCTTT.

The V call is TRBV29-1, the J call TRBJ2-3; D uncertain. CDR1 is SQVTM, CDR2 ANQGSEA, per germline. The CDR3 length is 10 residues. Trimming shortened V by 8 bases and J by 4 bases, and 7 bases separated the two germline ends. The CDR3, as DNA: TGCAGCCTCCAGTCAGATACGCAGTATTTT. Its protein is CSLQSDTQYF.

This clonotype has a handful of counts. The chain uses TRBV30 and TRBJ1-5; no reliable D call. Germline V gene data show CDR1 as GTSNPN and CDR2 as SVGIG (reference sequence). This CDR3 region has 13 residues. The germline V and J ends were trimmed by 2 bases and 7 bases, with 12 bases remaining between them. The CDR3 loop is CAWSTGLGQPQHF. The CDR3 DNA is TGTGCCTGGAGTACCGGGTTGGGGCAGCCCCAGCATTTT.

The CDR3 region is CASSIQGRQPQHF. The CDR3 coding sequence is TGTGCCAGTAGTATACAGGGAAGACAGCCCCAGCATTTT. The J gene is TRBJ1-5, the V gene TRBV19; maybe TRBD1 (5 bases). Between the trimmed V and J ends, which lost 2 bases and 7 bases, there was a span of 9 bases. The germline CDR1 and CDR2 sequences are LNHDA and SQIVND (reference sequence). The CDR3 has 13 amino acids.

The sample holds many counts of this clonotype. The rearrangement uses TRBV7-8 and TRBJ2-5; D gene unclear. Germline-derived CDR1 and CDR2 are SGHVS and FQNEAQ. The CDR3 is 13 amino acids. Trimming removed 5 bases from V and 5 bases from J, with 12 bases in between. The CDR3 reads CASSPRLRETQYF. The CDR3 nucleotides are TGTGCCAGCAGCCCTCGATTGAGGGAGACCCAGTACTTC.

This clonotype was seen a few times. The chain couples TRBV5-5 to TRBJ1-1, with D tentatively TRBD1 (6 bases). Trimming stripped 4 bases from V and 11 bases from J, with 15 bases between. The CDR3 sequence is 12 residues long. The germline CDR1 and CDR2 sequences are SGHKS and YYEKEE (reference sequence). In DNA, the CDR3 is TGTGCCAGCAGCACAACAGGGAGCAGGGCTTTCTTT. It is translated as CASSTTGSRAFF.